This TCR beta chain was captured by sequencing in a study of neurological immune-mediated disorders. With 10-nucleotide random UMIs included, cDNA was synthesized by 5'RACE. MiXCR was run by TCRdb on the 5' RACE reads, yielding one entry per CDR3 protein. Found here are roughly 60,000 distinct CDR3 sequences, around 3.8% of them singletons; the top ten hold roughly 2%. Study-level points and caveats: TCR-beta repertoires seemed private in all groups, with no expanded CDR3 amino acid sequences shared.

This clonotype was seen many times. The antigen remains undetermined. CD4+ or CD8+ T cells at a count of around 910,000 served as input for the sorted libraries. The sequencing sample was made of CD4+ T cells from blood. This receptor was taken from a woman aged 40 to 49 with multiple sclerosis.

The CDR3 DNA reads as TGCGCCAGCAGCTTGGGCCTGCGGGGGGGGTACAATGAGCAGTTCTTC. Encoded protein: CASSLGLRGGYNEQFF. The chain links TRBV5-1 to TRBJ2-1; 9 bases align to TRBD2. Trimming removed 0 bases from V and 4 bases from J; junction bases left unmatched: 5. The CDR3 sequence is 16 residues long. CDR1 and CDR2 from the germline V gene are SGHRS and YFSETQ.